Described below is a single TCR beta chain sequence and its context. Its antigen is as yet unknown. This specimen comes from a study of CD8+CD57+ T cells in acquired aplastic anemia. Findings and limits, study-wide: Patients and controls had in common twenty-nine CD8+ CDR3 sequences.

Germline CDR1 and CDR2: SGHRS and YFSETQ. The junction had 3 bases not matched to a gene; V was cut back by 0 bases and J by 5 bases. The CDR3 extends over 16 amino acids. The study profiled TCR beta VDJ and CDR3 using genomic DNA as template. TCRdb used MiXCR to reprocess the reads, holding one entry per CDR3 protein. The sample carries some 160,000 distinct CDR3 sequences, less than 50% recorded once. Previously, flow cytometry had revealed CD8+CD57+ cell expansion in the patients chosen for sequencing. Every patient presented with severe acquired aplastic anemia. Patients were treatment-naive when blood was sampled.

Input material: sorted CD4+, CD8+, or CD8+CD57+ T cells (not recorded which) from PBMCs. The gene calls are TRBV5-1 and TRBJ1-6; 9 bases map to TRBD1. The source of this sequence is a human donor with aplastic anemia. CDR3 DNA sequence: TGCGCCAGCAGCTTGGACAGGGGGCCGAATAATTCACCCCTCCACTTT. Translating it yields CASSLDRGPNNSPLHF.